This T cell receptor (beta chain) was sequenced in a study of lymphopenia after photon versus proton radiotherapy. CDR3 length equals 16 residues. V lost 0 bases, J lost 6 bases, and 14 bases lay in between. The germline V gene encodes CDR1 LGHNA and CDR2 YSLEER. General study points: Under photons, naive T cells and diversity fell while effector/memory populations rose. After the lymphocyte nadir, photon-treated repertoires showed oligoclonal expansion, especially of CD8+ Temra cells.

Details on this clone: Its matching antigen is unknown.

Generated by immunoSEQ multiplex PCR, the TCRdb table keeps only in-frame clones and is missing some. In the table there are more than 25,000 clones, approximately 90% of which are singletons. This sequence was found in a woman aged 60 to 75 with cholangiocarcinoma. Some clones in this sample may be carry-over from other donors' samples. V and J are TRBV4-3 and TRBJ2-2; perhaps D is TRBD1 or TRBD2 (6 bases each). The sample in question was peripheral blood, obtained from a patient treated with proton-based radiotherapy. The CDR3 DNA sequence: TGCGCCAGCAGCCAAGAGAAAGGGGGGTGGGCCGGGGAGCTGTTTTTT. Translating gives CASSQEKGGWAGELFF.